This entry concerns a single T cell receptor (beta chain). Compared with the rest of its sample, this clone is medium-sized (0.01 to 0.1%). This receptor's antigen is unknown. No base-level quality is on record; no much larger clone is a single base apart. CDR1 and CDR2 are drawn from the germline V gene: MNHNS, SASEGT. Germline trimming: 4 bases from V, 0 bases from J; junction bases outside gene matches: 1. The CDR3, from cysteine to phenylalanine, totals 15 residues. Just the 45-base CDR3 DNA is kept, in frame starting at base 1. Library construction relied on PCR. The sequencing machine was an Illumina HiSeq 4000. High-throughput sequencing was used to profile the CDR3 region of the TCR beta-chain in every patient. The authors' pipeline ran thus. CDR3 differences across clinicopathological groups were used to build a classifier for discriminating distant-metastatic papillary thyroid cancer patients. To measure repertoire diversity the researchers used the Shannon index, while the Morisita-Horn index served to gauge how similar the tumor and blood repertoires were. Using fastp trimming at Q25 and MiXCR clonotype assembly, TCRdb reanalyzed the public sequencing data and kept in-frame beta chains. TCRdb assigned the V and J calls; the authors' analysis was not used. This sample holds more than 15,000 clones; about 25% were observed only once. The top ten constitute over 9.5% of the sample.

The entry originates in a study of metastatic and nonmetastatic thyroid tumors (dated by TCRdb to 2020 to 2022). Notes on the research overall: The researchers compared repertoires between peripheral blood samples and tumor or nodule tissue samples from patients with malignant or benign thyroid disease. What the study reported, not specific to this receptor: In both blood and tumor samples, TCR beta diversity was reported to be significantly higher in malignant tumors than in benign nodules.

None of the patients had been given any treatment before thyroid surgery. Using T-cell receptor beta sequencing, the researchers looked back retrospectively at clinical samples from patients, gathered between about 2012 and 2018. The receptor comes from a male donor with papillary thyroid cancer or a benign thyroid nodule (not recorded which). Some clones in this sample may be carry-over from other donors' samples. Sequenced sample: blood. The rearrangement joined TRBV6-1 to TRBJ2-3, with TRBD1 matching 10 junction bases. The CDR3 is CASSGQGASTDTQYF. The sequence in DNA is TGTGCCAGCAGTGGACAGGGGGCTAGCACAGATACGCAGTATTTT.